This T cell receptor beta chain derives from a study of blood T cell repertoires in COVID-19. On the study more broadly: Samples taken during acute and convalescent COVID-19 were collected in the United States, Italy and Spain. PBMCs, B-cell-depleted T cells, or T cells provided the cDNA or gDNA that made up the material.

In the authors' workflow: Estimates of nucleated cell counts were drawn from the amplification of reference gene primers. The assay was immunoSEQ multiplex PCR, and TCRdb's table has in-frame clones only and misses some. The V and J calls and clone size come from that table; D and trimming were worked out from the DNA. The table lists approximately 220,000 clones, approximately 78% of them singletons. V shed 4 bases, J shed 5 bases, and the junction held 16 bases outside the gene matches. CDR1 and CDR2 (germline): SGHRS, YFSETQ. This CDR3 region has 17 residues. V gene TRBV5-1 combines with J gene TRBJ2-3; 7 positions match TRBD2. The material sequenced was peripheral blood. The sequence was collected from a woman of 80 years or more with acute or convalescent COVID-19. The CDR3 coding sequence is TGCGCCAGCAGCCCGGCGACTAGCACGGGATCACGAGATACGCAGTATTTT. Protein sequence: CASSPATSTGSRDTQYF.